What follows is one T cell receptor beta chain and its context. The sample originates from a study of blood T cell repertoires in COVID-19. Whole-study context: The United States, Italy and Spain supplied acute and convalescent COVID-19 samples.

In terms of age and location, participants ranged from roughly 18 to 90 years and lived in under 30 US areas. Per the original data handling: Reference gene primer amplification gave nucleated cell count estimates. TCRdb's table, derived via immunoSEQ multiplex PCR, lists solely in-frame clones and lacks some. Clone size and the V and J calls come from that table; the DNA yielded D and trimming. This sample yields about 130,000 clones, of which over 80% are seen a single time; more than 15% belongs to the top ten. Germline-derived CDR1 and CDR2 are SGDLS and YYNGEE. This CDR3 has 13 amino acids. V shed 4 bases and J shed 3 bases, with 10 bases lying between them.

The chain recombines TRBV9 with TRBJ2-5, with D possibly TRBD1 on 5 matching bases. The sequencing input was PBMCs or T cells enriched from blood (not recorded which). The sequence was obtained from a man aged 25 to 45 who had recovered from COVID-19. CDR3: CASSPGSEETQYF. DNA for the CDR3: TGTGCCAGCAGCCCAGGGTCGGAAGAGACCCAGTACTTC.